The 4 T cell receptor beta chains listed next were all sequenced from one sample in a study of blood T cell repertoires in COVID-19. TCRdb's copy holds only in-frame clones and misses some; the assay was immunoSEQ multiplex PCR. The sample lists 250,000 to 350,000 clones; about four fifths were seen once. Sequenced material: peripheral blood. These receptor sequences come from a human donor with COVID-19, enrolled during active disease. The donor label of this sample is uncertain.

V is TRBV3-1 (or the pseudogene TRBV3-2) and J is TRBJ2-2, with D perhaps matching TRBD2 (6 bases). Trimming shortened V by 4 bases and J by 6 bases, and 9 bases separated the two germline ends. The germline V gene encodes CDR1 LGHDT and CDR2 YNNKEL (reference sequence). The CDR3 covers 13 residues. Here the CDR3 reads CASSLIAAGELFF. The CDR3 DNA reads as TGTGCCAGCAGCCTAATAGCGGCCGGGGAGCTGTTTTTT.

CDR3 sequence: CSAGGPELGELFF. CDR3 sequence (DNA): TGCAGCGCAGGGGGTCCCGAGCTTGGGGAGCTGTTTTTT. The chain joins TRBV29-1 to TRBJ2-2, with 7 bases matching TRBD1. Unmatched junction bases numbered 10, after V lost 7 bases and J lost 8 bases. The CDR3 length is 13 residues. The germline V gene has CDR1 SQVTM and CDR2 ANQGSEA.

The J gene is TRBJ2-3, the V gene TRBV3-1 (or the pseudogene TRBV3-2); the D gene is possibly TRBD2 (6 bases). The CDR3 is 15 amino acids. The V and J ends lost 1 base and 5 bases respectively, with 13 bases between them. CDR1 is LGHDT and CDR2 is YNNKEL in the germline V gene (reference sequence). The CDR3 DNA reads TGTGCCAGCAGCCAAGGATTCTGGAGGGGAGATACGCAGTATTTT. Translation gives CASSQGFWRGDTQYF.

V and J are TRBV10-3 and TRBJ1-2; tentative D call: TRBD1 (6 bases). The CDR3 has 15 amino acids. The germline V gene has CDR1 ENHRY and CDR2 SYGVKD. The V end lost 2 bases, the J end lost 8 bases, and 18 bases lay between the germline ends. The DNA for the CDR3 is TGTGCCATCAGTGAGCGACAGGACGACTATGTGGGCTACACCTTC. This translates into CAISERQDDYVGYTF.